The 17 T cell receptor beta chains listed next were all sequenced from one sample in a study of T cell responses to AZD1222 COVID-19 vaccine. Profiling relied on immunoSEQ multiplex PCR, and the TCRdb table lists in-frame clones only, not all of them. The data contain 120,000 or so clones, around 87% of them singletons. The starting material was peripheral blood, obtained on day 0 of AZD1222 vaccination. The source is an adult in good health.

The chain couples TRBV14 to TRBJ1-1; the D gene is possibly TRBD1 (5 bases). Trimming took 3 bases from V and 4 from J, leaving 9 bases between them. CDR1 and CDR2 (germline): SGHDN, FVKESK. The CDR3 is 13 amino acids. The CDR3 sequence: CASSQQGGTEAFF. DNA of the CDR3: TGTGCCAGCAGCCAGCAGGGAGGCACTGAAGCTTTCTTT.

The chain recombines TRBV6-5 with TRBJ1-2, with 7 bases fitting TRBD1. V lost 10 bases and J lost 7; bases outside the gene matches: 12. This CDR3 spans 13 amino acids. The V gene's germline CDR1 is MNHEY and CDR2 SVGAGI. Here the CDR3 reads CAIRKEGALGYTF. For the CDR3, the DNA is TGTGCCATCCGAAAGGAGGGGGCGCTTGGCTACACCTTC.

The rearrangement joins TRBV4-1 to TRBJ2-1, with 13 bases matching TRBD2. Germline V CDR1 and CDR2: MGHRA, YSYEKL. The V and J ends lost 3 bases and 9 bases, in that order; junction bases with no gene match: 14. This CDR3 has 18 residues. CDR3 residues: CASSHAGLAGANGGEQFF. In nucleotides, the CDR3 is TGCGCCAGCAGCCACGCCGGACTAGCGGGGGCGAACGGTGGTGAGCAGTTCTTC.

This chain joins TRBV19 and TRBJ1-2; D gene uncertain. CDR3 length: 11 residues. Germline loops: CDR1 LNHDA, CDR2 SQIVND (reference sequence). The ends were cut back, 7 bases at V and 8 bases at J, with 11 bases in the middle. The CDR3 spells CASMGEGGYTF. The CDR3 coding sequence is TGTGCCAGTATGGGTGAAGGAGGCTACACCTTC.

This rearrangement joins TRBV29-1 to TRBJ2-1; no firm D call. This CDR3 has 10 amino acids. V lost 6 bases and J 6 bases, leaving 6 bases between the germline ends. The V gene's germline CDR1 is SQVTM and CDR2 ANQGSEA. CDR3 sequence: CSVWANEQFF. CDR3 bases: TGCAGCGTGTGGGCCAATGAGCAGTTCTTC.

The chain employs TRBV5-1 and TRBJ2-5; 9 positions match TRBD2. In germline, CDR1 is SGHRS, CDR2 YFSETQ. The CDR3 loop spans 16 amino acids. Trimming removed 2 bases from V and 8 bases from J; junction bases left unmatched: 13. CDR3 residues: CASSFKRGAGERTQYF. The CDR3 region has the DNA TGCGCCAGCAGCTTCAAGCGGGGGGCCGGAGAGAGAACCCAGTACTTC.

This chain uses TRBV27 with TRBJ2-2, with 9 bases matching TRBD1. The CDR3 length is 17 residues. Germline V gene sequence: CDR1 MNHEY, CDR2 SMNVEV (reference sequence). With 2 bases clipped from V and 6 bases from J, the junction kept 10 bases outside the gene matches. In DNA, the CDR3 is TGTGCCAGCAGTTTAGGAGAGTGGGGACAGGGTGCCGGGGAGCTGTTTTTT. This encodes CASSLGEWGQGAGELFF.

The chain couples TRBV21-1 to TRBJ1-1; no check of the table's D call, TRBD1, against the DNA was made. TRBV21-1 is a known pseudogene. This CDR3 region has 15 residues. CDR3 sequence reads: CASSTGQGENTEAFF. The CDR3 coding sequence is TGTGCCAGCAGCACGGGACAGGGGGAGAACACTGAAGCTTTCTTT.

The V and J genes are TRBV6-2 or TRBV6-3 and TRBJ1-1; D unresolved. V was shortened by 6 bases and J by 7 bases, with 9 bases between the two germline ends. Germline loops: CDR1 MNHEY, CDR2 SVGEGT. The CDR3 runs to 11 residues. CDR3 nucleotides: TGTGCCAGCAGCCGACACCTTGAAGCTTTCTTT. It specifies CASSRHLEAFF.

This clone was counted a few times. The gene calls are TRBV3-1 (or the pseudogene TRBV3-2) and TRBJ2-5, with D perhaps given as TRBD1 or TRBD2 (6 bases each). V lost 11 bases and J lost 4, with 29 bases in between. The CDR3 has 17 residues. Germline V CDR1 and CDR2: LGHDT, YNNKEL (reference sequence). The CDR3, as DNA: TGTGCCCTCGAGGGGGGACCCCGGAATCCAATGCGAGAGACCCAGTACTTC. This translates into CALEGGPRNPMRETQYF.

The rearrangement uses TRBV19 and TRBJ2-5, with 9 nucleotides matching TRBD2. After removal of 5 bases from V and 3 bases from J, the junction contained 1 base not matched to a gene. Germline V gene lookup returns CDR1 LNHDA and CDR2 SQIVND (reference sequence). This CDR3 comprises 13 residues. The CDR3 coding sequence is TGTGCCAGTAGTGCGGGGGGGAAAGAGACCCAGTACTTC. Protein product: CASSAGGKETQYF. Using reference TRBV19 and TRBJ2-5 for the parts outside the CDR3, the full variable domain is DGGITQSPKYLFRKEGQNVTLSCEQNLNHDAMYWYRQDPGQGLRLIYYSQIVNDFQKGDIAEGYSVSREKKESFPLTVTSAQKNPTAFYLCASSAGGKETQYFGPGTRLLVL.

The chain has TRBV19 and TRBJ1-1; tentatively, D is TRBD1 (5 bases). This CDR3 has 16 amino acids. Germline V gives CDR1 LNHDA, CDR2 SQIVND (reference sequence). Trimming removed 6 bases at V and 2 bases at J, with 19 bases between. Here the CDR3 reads CASSTRVRGKNTEAFF. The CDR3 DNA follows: TGTGCCAGTAGCACCCGGGTGAGGGGTAAAAACACTGAAGCTTTCTTT.

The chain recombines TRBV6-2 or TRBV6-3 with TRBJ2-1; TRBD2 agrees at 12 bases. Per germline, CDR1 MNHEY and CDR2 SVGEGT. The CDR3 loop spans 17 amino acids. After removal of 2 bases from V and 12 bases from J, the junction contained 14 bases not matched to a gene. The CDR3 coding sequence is TGTGCCAGCAGTTACCCGACTAGCGGGAGACCTACAATGATGCAGTTCTTC. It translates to CASSYPTSGRPTMMQFF.

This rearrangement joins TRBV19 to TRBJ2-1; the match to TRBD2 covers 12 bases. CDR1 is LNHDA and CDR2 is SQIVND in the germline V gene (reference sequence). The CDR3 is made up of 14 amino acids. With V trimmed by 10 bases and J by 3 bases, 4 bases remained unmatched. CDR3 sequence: CATRTSGIYNEQFF. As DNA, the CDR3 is TGTGCCACTAGGACTAGCGGGATCTACAATGAGCAGTTCTTC. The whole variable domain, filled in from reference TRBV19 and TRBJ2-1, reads DGGITQSPKYLFRKEGQNVTLSCEQNLNHDAMYWYRQDPGQGLRLIYYSQIVNDFQKGDIAEGYSVSREKKESFPLTVTSAQKNPTAFYLCATRTSGIYNEQFFGPGTRLTVL.

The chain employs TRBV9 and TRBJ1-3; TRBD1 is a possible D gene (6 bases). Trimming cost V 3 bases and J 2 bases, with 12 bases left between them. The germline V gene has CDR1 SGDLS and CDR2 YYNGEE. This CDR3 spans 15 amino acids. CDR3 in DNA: TGTGCCAGCAGCGGAGGGACAATCACTGGAAACACCATATATTTT. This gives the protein CASSGGTITGNTIYF.

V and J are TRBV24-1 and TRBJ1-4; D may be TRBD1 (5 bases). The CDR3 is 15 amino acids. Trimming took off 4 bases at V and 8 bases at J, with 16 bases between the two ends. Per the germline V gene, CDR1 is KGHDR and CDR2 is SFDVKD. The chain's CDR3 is CATSDPAGSGEKLFF. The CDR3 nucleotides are TGTGCCACCAGTGACCCCGCAGGGAGTGGCGAAAAACTGTTTTTT.

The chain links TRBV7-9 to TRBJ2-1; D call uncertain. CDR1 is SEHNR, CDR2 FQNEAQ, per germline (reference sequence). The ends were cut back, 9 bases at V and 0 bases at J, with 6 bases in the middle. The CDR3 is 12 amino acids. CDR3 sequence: CASGSSYNEQFF. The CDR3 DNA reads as TGTGCCAGTGGTAGCTCCTACAATGAGCAGTTCTTC.